This TCR beta chain was sequenced during a study of control samples from healthy donors and cancer patients. Clones were sequenced by immunoSEQ multiplex PCR, and TCRdb holds only the in-frame ones, with some missing. The table has about 170,000 clones, 70% to 90% seen once. V lost 4 bases and J lost 3; bases outside the gene matches: 2. The CDR3 has 14 residues. Germline assignment: CDR1 MDHEN and CDR2 SYDVKM. This receptor was taken from a man under 40 in good health. This chain links TRBV28 with TRBJ1-3, with 8 positions matching TRBD1. Sequencing was carried out using blood. CDR3 loop: CASSSGGNGNTIYF. CDR3 coding DNA: TGTGCCAGCAGTTCAGGGGGCAATGGAAACACCATATATTTT. Full variable domain (rest looked up from reference TRBV28 and TRBJ1-3): DVKVTQSSRYLVKRTGEKVFLECVQDMDHENMFWYRQDPGLGLRLIYFSYDVKMKEKGDIPEGYSVSREKKERFSLILESASTNQTSMYLCASSSGGNGNTIYFGEGSWLTVV.